The 16 T cell receptor beta chains below were found in one sample sequenced in a study of shared clonotypes between healthy human individuals. This table comes from immunoSEQ multiplex PCR, and its TCRdb copy is limited to in-frame clones, with some not included. The repertoire consists of millions of clones, with 85% to 95% occurring once and the leading ten covering more than 0.12%. The sample taken for sequencing was naive CD4+ T cells sorted from blood. Stated subset: CD45RA+ positively selected. These receptor sequences come from a man younger than 35 in good health.

About this clone itself: One end of the junction is discordant with germline, which a read error may explain. The V call is TRBV7-2, the J call TRBJ2-7; 9 bases are shared with TRBD2. The CDR3 covers 13 residues. Germline V gene data show CDR1 as SGHTA and CDR2 as FQGNSA. CDR3 sequence (DNA): TGTGCCAGCAGCTTAGATGGTAGCGGGAGTAGGAACTTC. This sequence encodes CASSLDGSGSRNF.

The chain uses TRBV25-1 and TRBJ2-4; D remains unclear. Germline V CDR1 and CDR2: MGHDK, SYGVNS. The CDR3 loop spans 14 amino acids. Trimming stripped 6 bases from V and 0 bases from J, with 9 bases between. The CDR3 here is CASSTGLAKNIQYF. As DNA, the CDR3 is TGTGCCAGCAGCACTGGGTTAGCCAAAAACATTCAGTACTTC.

The J gene is TRBJ2-1, the V gene TRBV5-1, with TRBD2 identical over 8 bases. The CDR3 covers 16 residues. CDR1 is SGHRS and CDR2 is YFSETQ in the germline V gene. V lost 0 bases to trimming and J lost 6 bases; unmatched junction nucleotides: 8. CDR3 sequence: CASSLAGAGGGNEQFF. The CDR3 coding sequence is TGCGCCAGCAGCTTGGCAGGTGCGGGAGGTGGCAATGAGCAGTTCTTC.

The DNA for the CDR3 is TGTGCCAGCAGTTACGGGCCATTCAGCTCTGGAAACACCATATATTTT. Residues: CASSYGPFSSGNTIYF. This chain joins TRBV6-5 and TRBJ1-3; D is uncertain. Looked up from germline, CDR1 is MNHEY and CDR2 is SVGAGI. V lost 2 bases, J lost 0 bases, and 11 bases lay in between. CDR3 length equals 16 residues.

The rearrangement joins TRBV7-9 to TRBJ1-3; D remains ambiguous. V dropped 6 bases and J dropped 4 bases, with 10 bases sitting between them. This CDR3 spans 13 amino acids. The germline V gene has CDR1 SEHNR and CDR2 FQNEAQ (reference sequence). In DNA form, the CDR3 reads TGTGCCAGCAGAACCAGTGGGGGAAACACCATATATTTT. Protein product: CASRTSGGNTIYF. The full variable domain, rest sourced from reference TRBV7-9 and TRBJ1-3, is DTGVSQNPRHKITKRGQNVTFRCDPISEHNRLYWYRQTLGQGPEFLTYFQNEAQLEKSRLLSDRFSAERPKGSFSTLEIQRTEQGDSAMYLCASRTSGGNTIYFGEGSWLTVV.

Only one count was recorded for this clone. The V and J genes are TRBV19 and TRBJ1-5; no clear D gene. The V end was cut by 5 bases, the J end by 10 bases, with 15 bases between. This CDR3 comprises 13 residues. CDR1 and CDR2 from the germline V gene are LNHDA and SQIVND (reference sequence). CDR3 nucleotide sequence: TGTGCCAGTAGTGACGGACGCAACAAACCCCAGCATTTT. This codes for CASSDGRNKPQHF.

The CDR3 nucleotides read TGTGCCAGCAGCTTCGTGGGGGCCGGCACCGGGGAGCTGTTTTTT. Translated, it gives CASSFVGAGTGELFF. V is TRBV5-4 and J is TRBJ2-2, with a weak D call TRBD1 (6 bases). CDR1 SGHNT and CDR2 YYREEE come from the germline V gene (reference sequence). The germline V and J ends were trimmed by 2 bases and 4 bases, with 12 bases remaining between them. CDR3 length: 15 amino acids.

The gene calls are TRBV7-9 and TRBJ2-7; the match to TRBD2 covers 7 bases. The CDR3 runs to 16 residues. In germline, CDR1 is SEHNR, CDR2 FQNEAQ (reference sequence). J lost 0 bases, V lost 3 bases, and 8 bases had no gene match. CDR3 nucleotide sequence: TGTGCCAGCAGCTTTAGCCCCCGCGGGAGCTCCTACGAGCAGTACTTC. Its translation: CASSFSPRGSSYEQYF.

There are a few counts of this clone. The chain employs TRBV19 and TRBJ2-7; D remains unclear. Per germline, CDR1 LNHDA and CDR2 SQIVND (reference sequence). The CDR3 is 9 residues long. V was clipped by 10 bases and J by 7 bases, with 8 bases between them. CDR3 coding DNA: TGTGCCACCGAAGGGGAGCAGTACTTC. This translates into CATEGEQYF.

This clone occurred once. The J gene is TRBJ2-7, the V gene TRBV28, with D perhaps TRBD2 (6 bases). This CDR3 has 16 amino acids. Trimming took 6 bases from V and 2 from J, leaving 20 bases between them. Germline V gene sequence: CDR1 MDHEN, CDR2 SYDVKM. In nucleotides, the CDR3 is TGTGCCAGCAGCCCTGAGGCGGGACGGAGGACCTACGAGCAGTACTTC. Amino acids: CASSPEAGRRTYEQYF.

The V gene is TRBV7-9, the J gene TRBJ2-5; 8 bases agree with TRBD2. There are 17 residues in the CDR3. Germline assignment: CDR1 SEHNR and CDR2 FQNEAQ (reference sequence). The trim removed 3 bases at V and 5 bases at J, leaving 14 bases unmatched. CDR3 bases: TGTGCCAGCAGCTTCCGTCCAGCGGGGGCCGGTGTGGAGACCCAGTACTTC. This codes for CASSFRPAGAGVETQYF.

This clone was seen a handful of times. The V and J genes are TRBV5-4 and TRBJ2-1; the D gene is possibly TRBD1 (6 bases). Germline lookup yields CDR1 SGHNT and CDR2 YYREEE (reference sequence). Trimming removed 4 bases at V and 9 bases at J, with 14 bases between. The CDR3 is made up of 13 amino acids. CDR3 in amino acids: CASSVPQGAEQFF. The CDR3 bases are TGTGCCAGCAGCGTCCCACAGGGAGCTGAGCAGTTCTTC.

The chain combines TRBV4-2 with TRBJ2-1; perhaps TRBD2 as D (6 bases). The ends were cut back, 0 bases at V and 0 bases at J, with 9 bases in the middle. CDR3 length equals 16 residues. Germline-derived CDR1 and CDR2 are LGHNA and YNFKEQ. The CDR3 sequence: CASSQDPGGSYNEQFF. CDR3 DNA sequence: TGTGCCAGCAGCCAAGACCCCGGGGGCTCCTACAATGAGCAGTTCTTC.

V is TRBV14 and J is TRBJ2-5; D remains unclear. V lost 5 bases and J 5 bases, leaving 9 bases between the germline ends. The germline V gene has CDR1 SGHDN and CDR2 FVKESK. This CDR3 is 12 amino acids long. In DNA form, the CDR3 reads TGTGCCAGCAGCGCCGGGTTGGAGACCCAGTACTTC. It is translated as CASSAGLETQYF.

This clone showed up just once. V is TRBV7-9 and J is TRBJ1-6; perhaps TRBD1 as D (6 bases). Germline CDR1 and CDR2: SEHNR and FQNEAQ (reference sequence). V was clipped by 6 bases and J by 7 bases, with 10 bases between them. This CDR3 has 13 residues. CDR3 protein: CASRGAGNSPLHF. CDR3 DNA: TGTGCCAGCAGGGGGGCGGGGAATTCACCCCTCCACTTT. Supplemented by reference TRBV7-9 and TRBJ1-6, the full variable domain reads DTGVSQNPRHKITKRGQNVTFRCDPISEHNRLYWYRQTLGQGPEFLTYFQNEAQLEKSRLLSDRFSAERPKGSFSTLEIQRTEQGDSAMYLCASRGAGNSPLHFGNGTRLTVT.

About this clone: The same CDR3 can be traced to other DNA sequences in this sample. The chain carries TRBV6-5 and TRBJ1-1, with D possibly TRBD1 on 5 matching bases. V gave up 2 bases and J gave up 2 bases, with 9 bases separating them. Per germline, CDR1 MNHEY and CDR2 SVGAGI. This CDR3 is built from 14 residues. DNA for the CDR3: TGTGCCAGCAGTTACCCCGGGGGTAACACTGAAGCTTTCTTT. Residues: CASSYPGGNTEAFF.